The rows below give T cell receptor beta chains drawn from one sample of a study. TCRdb fed the RT-PCR reads into MiXCR, producing one record per CDR3 protein. Seen here are about 700,000 distinct CDR3 sequences, more than 13% observed once, and the top ten hold 3% to 4.5%. The sequencing input was memory CD4+ T cells from blood. The receptors originated from a female donor in good health, serving as a healthy control. Both conserved end residues are part of each CDR3. The D gene is left open where the match is weak. Not all rows give a size; the values are once, few, many and, for expanded clones, a class.

j_call: TRBJ1-2; clone_size: many; v_call: TRBV5-6; d_call: -; cdr3_aa: CASSWGSGYTF; cdr3_nt: TGTGCCAGCAGCTGGGGTTCTGGCTACACCTTC
j_call: TRBJ2-5; clone_size: few; v_call: TRBV7-9; d_call: TRBD2; cdr3_aa: CASSGASGGAGETQYF; cdr3_nt: TGTGCCAGCAGCGGAGCTAGCGGAGGGGCTGGAGAGACCCAGTACTTC
j_call: TRBJ1-5; clone_size: -; v_call: TRBV20-1; d_call: TRBD1; cdr3_aa: CSAYGQGLNQPQHF; cdr3_nt: TGCAGTGCTTACGGACAGGGGCTAAATCAGCCCCAGCATTTT
j_call: TRBJ1-2; clone_size: -; v_call: TRBV6-2/TRBV6-3; d_call: TRBD1; cdr3_aa: CASSPDMTGSRRYTF; cdr3_nt: TGTGCCAGCAGTCCCGACATGACAGGGAGTAGGCGCTACACCTTC
j_call: TRBJ2-2; clone_size: -; v_call: TRBV5-4; d_call: TRBD2; cdr3_aa: CASSLWGTSAGELFF; cdr3_nt: TGTGCCAGCAGCTTGTGGGGGACTAGCGCCGGGGAGCTGTTTTTT
j_call: TRBJ2-1; clone_size: many; v_call: TRBV29-1; d_call: -; cdr3_aa: CSVGETGHNEQFF; cdr3_nt: TGCAGCGTTGGGGAGACGGGGCACAATGAGCAGTTCTTC
j_call: TRBJ2-3; clone_size: few; v_call: TRBV11-2; d_call: TRBD2; cdr3_aa: CASSLVGLAGGYGGTDTQYF; cdr3_nt: TGTGCCAGCAGCTTAGTCGGACTAGCGGGCGGGTATGGGGGCACAGATACGCAGTATTTT
j_call: TRBJ2-7; clone_size: -; v_call: TRBV7-2; d_call: TRBD2; cdr3_aa: CATSLAGISYEQYF; cdr3_nt: TGTGCCACCTCACTAGCGGGAATCTCCTACGAGCAGTACTTC
j_call: TRBJ2-1; clone_size: -; v_call: TRBV9; d_call: TRBD2; cdr3_aa: CASTRIGTSQLYWFF; cdr3_nt: TGTGCCAGCACCCGGATCGGGACTAGCCAACTCTATTGGTTCTTC
j_call: TRBJ1-1; clone_size: -; v_call: TRBV7-2; d_call: TRBD1; cdr3_aa: CASSLGPGGWTEAFF; cdr3_nt: TGTGCCAGCAGCTTAGGGCCAGGGGGCTGGACTGAAGCTTTCTTT
j_call: TRBJ1-1; clone_size: many; v_call: TRBV4-1; d_call: -; cdr3_aa: CASSQEPHPTEAFF; cdr3_nt: TGCGCCAGCAGCCAAGAACCCCATCCCACTGAAGCTTTCTTT
j_call: TRBJ1-5; clone_size: many; v_call: TRBV6-5; d_call: TRBD1; cdr3_aa: CASRSGQGAQPQHF; cdr3_nt: TGTGCCAGCAGATCAGGACAGGGCGCTCAGCCCCAGCATTTT
j_call: TRBJ1-1; clone_size: many; v_call: TRBV29-1; d_call: -; cdr3_aa: CSVKRATEAFF; cdr3_nt: TGCAGCGTTAAAAGGGCGACTGAAGCTTTCTTT
j_call: TRBJ1-2; clone_size: -; v_call: TRBV5-1; d_call: -; cdr3_aa: CASRPPEGGDYGYTF; cdr3_nt: TGCGCCAGCAGGCCCCCTGAGGGCGGAGACTATGGCTACACCTTC
j_call: TRBJ1-6; clone_size: once; v_call: TRBV28; d_call: -; cdr3_aa: CASSTSGMVNNSPLHF; cdr3_nt: TGTGCCAGCAGTACCTCAGGGATGGTCAATAATTCACCCCTCCACTTT
j_call: TRBJ1-1; clone_size: -; v_call: TRBV4-2; d_call: -; cdr3_aa: CASSQDGTEAFF; cdr3_nt: TGTGCCAGCAGCCAAGATGGTACTGAAGCTTTCTTT
j_call: TRBJ1-4; clone_size: -; v_call: TRBV5-1; d_call: TRBD1; cdr3_aa: CASSPGTGAYSNEKLFF; cdr3_nt: TGCGCCAGCAGCCCCGGGACAGGGGCCTACTCTAATGAAAAACTGTTTTTT
j_call: TRBJ1-4; clone_size: -; v_call: TRBV30; d_call: -; cdr3_aa: CAWTMATNEKLFF; cdr3_nt: TGTGCCTGGACGATGGCAACTAATGAAAAACTGTTTTTT
j_call: TRBJ2-2; clone_size: many; v_call: TRBV5-6; d_call: TRBD1; cdr3_aa: CASSPMGDRATGELFF; cdr3_nt: TGTGCCAGCAGCCCTATGGGAGACAGGGCCACCGGGGAGCTGTTTTTT
j_call: TRBJ2-1; clone_size: -; v_call: TRBV4-3; d_call: -; cdr3_aa: CASSQDRVGYNEQFF; cdr3_nt: TGCGCCAGCAGCCAAGACAGGGTTGGCTACAATGAGCAGTTCTTC
j_call: TRBJ2-5; clone_size: many; v_call: TRBV24-1; d_call: -; cdr3_aa: CATSDHGGNQETQYF; cdr3_nt: TGTGCCACCAGTGATCACGGCGGGAATCAAGAGACCCAGTACTTC
j_call: TRBJ2-1; clone_size: few; v_call: TRBV15; d_call: TRBD2; cdr3_aa: CATRNRGRAVGEQFF; cdr3_nt: TGTGCCACCAGGAATCGCGGGAGGGCCGTTGGTGAGCAGTTCTTC
j_call: TRBJ1-2; clone_size: few; v_call: TRBV5-4; d_call: -; cdr3_aa: CASSLETGLGYTF; cdr3_nt: TGTGCCAGCAGCTTGGAAACAGGGCTTGGCTACACCTTC
j_call: TRBJ2-7; clone_size: many; v_call: TRBV6-5; d_call: TRBD1; cdr3_aa: CASRSDRVAYEQYF; cdr3_nt: TGTGCCAGCAGATCAGACAGGGTCGCCTACGAGCAGTACTTC
j_call: TRBJ2-5; clone_size: many; v_call: TRBV5-1; d_call: -; cdr3_aa: CASRGTPQETQYF; cdr3_nt: TGCGCCAGCAGAGGGACACCTCAAGAGACCCAGTACTTC
j_call: TRBJ1-2; clone_size: -; v_call: TRBV5-4; d_call: -; cdr3_aa: CASSSGQRVDYGYTF; cdr3_nt: TGTGCCAGCAGCTCGGGGCAGAGGGTTGACTATGGCTACACCTTC
j_call: TRBJ2-3; clone_size: -; v_call: TRBV10-3; d_call: TRBD1; cdr3_aa: CAIRWTGRTDTQYF; cdr3_nt: TGTGCCATCAGATGGACAGGACGCACAGATACGCAGTATTTT
j_call: TRBJ1-1; clone_size: many; v_call: TRBV6-2/TRBV6-3; d_call: -; cdr3_aa: CASSWGPGLEAFF; cdr3_nt: TGTGCCAGCAGTTGGGGCCCCGGGCTTGAAGCTTTCTTT
j_call: TRBJ2-5; clone_size: few; v_call: TRBV25-1; d_call: TRBD1; cdr3_aa: CASSARDRGDQETQYF; cdr3_nt: TGTGCCAGCAGTGCCCGGGACAGGGGGGACCAAGAGACCCAGTACTTC
j_call: TRBJ1-1; clone_size: many; v_call: TRBV7-2; d_call: TRBD1; cdr3_aa: CASSLRGQGLGRTEAFF; cdr3_nt: TGTGCCAGCAGCTTAAGGGGACAGGGGTTAGGGCGCACTGAAGCTTTCTTT
j_call: TRBJ2-1; clone_size: many; v_call: TRBV29-1; d_call: -; cdr3_aa: CSVAYYNEQFF; cdr3_nt: TGCAGCGTAGCGTACTACAATGAGCAGTTCTTC
j_call: TRBJ1-2; clone_size: -; v_call: TRBV20-1; d_call: TRBD1; cdr3_aa: CSARAFSGGGGYTF; cdr3_nt: TGCAGTGCTAGAGCCTTTTCAGGGGGTGGAGGCTACACCTTC
j_call: TRBJ1-2; clone_size: few; v_call: TRBV6-5; d_call: -; cdr3_aa: CASTRHGGWGYTF; cdr3_nt: TGTGCCAGCACCCGTCACGGGGGATGGGGCTACACCTTC
j_call: TRBJ2-3; clone_size: -; v_call: TRBV5-4; d_call: TRBD2; cdr3_aa: CASSSSSGSSDTQYF; cdr3_nt: TGTGCCAGCAGCAGTTCGAGCGGGAGCTCAGATACGCAGTATTTT
j_call: TRBJ2-1; clone_size: few; v_call: TRBV18; d_call: TRBD2; cdr3_aa: CASSPLGVAGVNEQFF; cdr3_nt: TGTGCCAGCTCACCACTTGGGGTAGCGGGAGTCAATGAGCAGTTCTTC
j_call: TRBJ2-5; clone_size: few; v_call: TRBV6-6; d_call: -; cdr3_aa: CASRYPQGTQETQYF; cdr3_nt: TGTGCCAGCAGGTACCCCCAGGGTACTCAAGAGACCCAGTACTTC
j_call: TRBJ2-2; clone_size: many; v_call: TRBV20-1; d_call: -; cdr3_aa: CSARNPKSIGELFF; cdr3_nt: TGCAGTGCTAGAAATCCCAAGAGCATCGGGGAGCTGTTTTTT
j_call: TRBJ2-7; clone_size: -; v_call: TRBV29-1; d_call: -; cdr3_aa: CSVETDLAHEQYF; cdr3_nt: TGCAGCGTTGAAACGGATCTAGCTCACGAGCAGTACTTC
j_call: TRBJ1-2; clone_size: few; v_call: TRBV18; d_call: -; cdr3_aa: CASSPREGYTF; cdr3_nt: TGTGCCAGCTCACCACGAGAAGGCTACACCTTC
j_call: TRBJ1-3; clone_size: -; v_call: TRBV7-9; d_call: -; cdr3_aa: CASSLGRLISGNTIYF; cdr3_nt: TGTGCCAGCAGCTTAGGACGTCTTATTTCTGGAAACACCATATATTTT